The sequence of this T cell receptor (beta chain) was determined in a study of CD8+ T cells in alopecia areata. Whole-study context: The investigators scored severity in treated patients by the percentage of affected scalp area.

cDNA prepared by RNA extraction and subsequent reverse transcription served as the template for sequencing. The method was immunoSEQ multiplex PCR; TCRdb's version includes in-frame clones alone and lacks a portion of them. The table lists over 150,000 clones, 60% to 75% of them singletons, with around 14% in the top ten. Study-level findings and limits: On tofacitinib, scalp clonality and expanded CD8+ clones among top 100 fell significantly.

With regard to this clone: Its antigen is not identified.

Documented treatment: oral pan-JAK inhibitor, 5-10 mg twice daily. Trimming left V 1 base short and J 6 bases short, with 13 bases between. Germline loops: CDR1 SGHTA, CDR2 FQGNSA. The CDR3 sequence is 15 residues long. The TCR originated in a human donor with alopecia areata. The sample consisted of CD4+ T cells sorted from blood, taken at week 24, from a patient treated with tofacitinib. The genes are TRBV7-2 and TRBJ2-1; perhaps TRBD2 as D (5 bases). The CDR3 coding sequence is TGTGCCAGCAGCTTAGATTCTAGCTTGCCCAATGAGCAGTTCTTC. Its protein is CASSLDSSLPNEQFF.